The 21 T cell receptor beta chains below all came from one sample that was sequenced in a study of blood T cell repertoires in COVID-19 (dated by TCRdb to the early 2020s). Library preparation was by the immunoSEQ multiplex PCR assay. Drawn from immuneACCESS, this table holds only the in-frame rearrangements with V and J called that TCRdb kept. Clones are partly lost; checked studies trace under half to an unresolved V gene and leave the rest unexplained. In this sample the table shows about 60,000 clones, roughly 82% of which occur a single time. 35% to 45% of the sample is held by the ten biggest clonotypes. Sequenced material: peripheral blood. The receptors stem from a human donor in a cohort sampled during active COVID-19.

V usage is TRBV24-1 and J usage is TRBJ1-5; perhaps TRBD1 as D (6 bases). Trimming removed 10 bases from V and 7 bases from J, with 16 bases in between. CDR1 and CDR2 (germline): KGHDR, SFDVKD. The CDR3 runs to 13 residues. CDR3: CATPVKGGQPQHF. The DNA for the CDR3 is TGTGCCACTCCCGTGAAGGGGGGGCAGCCCCAGCATTTT.

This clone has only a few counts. The CDR3: CASSQPGQGLVYGYTF. CDR3 nucleotides: TGTGCCAGCAGCCAACCGGGACAGGGGTTAGTTTATGGCTACACCTTC. The gene calls are TRBV4-2 and TRBJ1-2; 10 bases fit TRBD1. V shed 2 bases, J shed 5 bases, and the junction held 8 bases outside the gene matches. The CDR3 loop spans 16 amino acids. CDR1 is LGHNA, CDR2 YNFKEQ, per germline.

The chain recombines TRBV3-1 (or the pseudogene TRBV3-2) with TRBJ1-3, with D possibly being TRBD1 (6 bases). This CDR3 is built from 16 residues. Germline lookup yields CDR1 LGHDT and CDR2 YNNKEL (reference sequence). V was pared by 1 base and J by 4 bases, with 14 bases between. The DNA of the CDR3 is TGTGCCAGCAGCCAAGGACTGGGGGCGAGGGGAAACACCATATATTTT. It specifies CASSQGLGARGNTIYF.

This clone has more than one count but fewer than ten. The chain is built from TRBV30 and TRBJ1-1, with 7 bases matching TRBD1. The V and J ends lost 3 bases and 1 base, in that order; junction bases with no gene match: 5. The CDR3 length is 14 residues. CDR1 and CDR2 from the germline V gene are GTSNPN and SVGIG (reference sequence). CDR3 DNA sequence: TGTGCCTGGAGATTAAGGGGGCGGAACACTGAAGCTTTCTTT. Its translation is CAWRLRGRNTEAFF. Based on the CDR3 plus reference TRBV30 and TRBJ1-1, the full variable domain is SQTIHQWPATLVQPVGSPLSLECTVEGTSNPNLYWYRQAAGRGLQLLFYSVGIGQISSEVPQNLSASRPQDRQFILSSKKLLLSDSGFYLCAWRLRGRNTEAFFGQGTRLTVV.

This chain's CDR3 is CASSYGGEQETQYF. In nucleotides, the CDR3 is TGTGCCAGCAGTTACGGAGGGGAACAAGAGACCCAGTACTTC. The rearrangement links TRBV6-2 or TRBV6-3 to TRBJ2-5; perhaps TRBD2 as D (6 bases). CDR3 length equals 14 residues. Germline CDR1 reads MNHEY; CDR2 reads SVGEGT. With 2 bases removed from V and 2 bases from J, the gap between germline ends came to 9 bases.

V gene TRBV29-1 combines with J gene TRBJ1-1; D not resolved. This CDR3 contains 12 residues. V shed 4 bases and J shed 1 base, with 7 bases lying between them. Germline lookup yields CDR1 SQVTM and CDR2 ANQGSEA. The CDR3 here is CSVVRGNTEAFF. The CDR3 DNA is TGCAGCGTTGTACGGGGGAACACTGAAGCTTTCTTT.

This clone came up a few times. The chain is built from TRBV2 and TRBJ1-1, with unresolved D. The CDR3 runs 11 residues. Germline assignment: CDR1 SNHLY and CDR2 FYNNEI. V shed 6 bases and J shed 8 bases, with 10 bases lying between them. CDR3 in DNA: TGTGCCAGCAGAGTCGGGGTAGAAGCTTTCTTT. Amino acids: CASRVGVEAFF.

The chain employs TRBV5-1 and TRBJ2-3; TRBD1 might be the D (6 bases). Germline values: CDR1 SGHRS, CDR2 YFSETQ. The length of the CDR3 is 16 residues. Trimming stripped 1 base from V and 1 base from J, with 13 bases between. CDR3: CASSLTGQVGTDTQYF. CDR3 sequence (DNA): TGCGCCAGCAGCTTGACGGGACAAGTGGGCACAGATACGCAGTATTTT.

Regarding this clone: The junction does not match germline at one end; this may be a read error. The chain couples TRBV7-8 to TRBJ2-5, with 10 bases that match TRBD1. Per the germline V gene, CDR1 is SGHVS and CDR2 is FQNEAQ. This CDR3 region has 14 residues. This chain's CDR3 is CATSRTGGVETQYF. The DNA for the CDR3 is TGTGCCACCAGCAGGACAGGGGGTGTCGAGACCCAGTACTTC.

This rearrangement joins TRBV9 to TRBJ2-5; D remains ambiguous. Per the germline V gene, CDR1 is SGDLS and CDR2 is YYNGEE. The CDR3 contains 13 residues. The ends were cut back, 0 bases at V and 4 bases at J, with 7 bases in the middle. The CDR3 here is CASSVDSGETQYF. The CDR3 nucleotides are TGTGCCAGCAGCGTAGACTCGGGAGAGACCCAGTACTTC. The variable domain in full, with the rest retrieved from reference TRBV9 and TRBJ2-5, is DSGVTQTPKHLITATGQRVTLRCSPRSGDLSVYWYQQSLDQGLQFLIQYYNGEERAKGNILERFSAQQFPDLHSELNLSSLELGDSALYFCASSVDSGETQYFGPGTRLLVL.

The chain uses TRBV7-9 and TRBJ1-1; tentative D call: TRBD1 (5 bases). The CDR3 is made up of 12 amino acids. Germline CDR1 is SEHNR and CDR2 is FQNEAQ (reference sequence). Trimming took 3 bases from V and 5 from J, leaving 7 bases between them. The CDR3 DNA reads TGTGCCAGCAGCTTCTCAGGGACTGAAGCTTTCTTT. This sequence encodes CASSFSGTEAFF.

The CDR3 nucleotides read TGTGCCAGCACCTCAGGGCGGGGGGGCCTCGGAGATACGCAGTATTTT. This encodes CASTSGRGGLGDTQYF. J is TRBJ2-3 and V is TRBV6-6; TRBD2 matches 9 bases. After removal of 7 bases from V and 5 bases from J, the junction contained 13 bases not matched to a gene. This CDR3 has 16 amino acids. Germline values: CDR1 MNHNY, CDR2 SVGAGI (reference sequence).

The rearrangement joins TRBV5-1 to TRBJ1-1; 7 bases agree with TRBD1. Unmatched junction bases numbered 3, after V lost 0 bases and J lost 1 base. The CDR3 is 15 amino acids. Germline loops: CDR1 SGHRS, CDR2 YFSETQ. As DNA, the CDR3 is TGCGCCAGCAGCTTGGCCTACAGGGGGAACACTGAAGCTTTCTTT. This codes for CASSLAYRGNTEAFF.

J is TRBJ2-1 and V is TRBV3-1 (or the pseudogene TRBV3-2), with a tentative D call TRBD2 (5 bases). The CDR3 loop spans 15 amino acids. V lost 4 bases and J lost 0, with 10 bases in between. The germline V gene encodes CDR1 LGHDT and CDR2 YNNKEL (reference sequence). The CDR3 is CASSPTRSSYNEQFF. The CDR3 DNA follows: TGTGCCAGCAGCCCCACTAGAAGCTCCTACAATGAGCAGTTCTTC.

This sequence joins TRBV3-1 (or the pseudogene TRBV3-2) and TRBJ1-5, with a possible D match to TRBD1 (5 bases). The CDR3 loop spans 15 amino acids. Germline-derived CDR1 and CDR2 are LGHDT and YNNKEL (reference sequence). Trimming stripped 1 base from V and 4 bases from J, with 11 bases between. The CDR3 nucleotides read TGTGCCAGCAGCCAAGGTCCAGGGAGGAATCAGCCCCAGCATTTT. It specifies CASSQGPGRNQPQHF.

This CDR3 reads CASSLVNGNTEAFF. Here the CDR3 DNA reads TGTGCCAGCAGCTTAGTAAACGGGAACACTGAAGCTTTCTTT. The V and J genes are TRBV7-8 and TRBJ1-1; D not resolved. The CDR3 is 14 amino acids. Germline assignment: CDR1 SGHVS and CDR2 FQNEAQ. V was trimmed by 1 base and J by 1 base, leaving 7 bases between them.

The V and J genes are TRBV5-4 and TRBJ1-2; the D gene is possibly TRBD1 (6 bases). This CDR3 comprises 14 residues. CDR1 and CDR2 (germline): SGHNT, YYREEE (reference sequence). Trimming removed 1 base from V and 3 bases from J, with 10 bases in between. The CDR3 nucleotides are TGTGCCAGCAGCTTGCAGGGGTCCGACTATGGCTACACCTTC. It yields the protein CASSLQGSDYGYTF.

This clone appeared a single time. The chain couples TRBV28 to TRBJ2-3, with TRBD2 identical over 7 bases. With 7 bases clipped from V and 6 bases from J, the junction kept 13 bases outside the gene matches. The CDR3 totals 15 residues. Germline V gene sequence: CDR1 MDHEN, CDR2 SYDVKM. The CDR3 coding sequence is TGTGCCAGCATACCATCCGGGGCGCGGGGGGATACGCAGTATTTT. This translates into CASIPSGARGDTQYF. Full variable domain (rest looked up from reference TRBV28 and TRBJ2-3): DVKVTQSSRYLVKRTGEKVFLECVQDMDHENMFWYRQDPGLGLRLIYFSYDVKMKEKGDIPEGYSVSREKKERFSLILESASTNQTSMYLCASIPSGARGDTQYFGPGTRLTVL.

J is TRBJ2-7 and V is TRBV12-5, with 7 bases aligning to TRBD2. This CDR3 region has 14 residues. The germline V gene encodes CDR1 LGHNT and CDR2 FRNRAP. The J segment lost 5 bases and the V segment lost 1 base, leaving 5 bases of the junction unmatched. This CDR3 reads CASGLDPTSHEQYF. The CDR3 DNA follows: TGTGCTAGTGGTTTGGACCCGACTAGCCACGAGCAGTACTTC.

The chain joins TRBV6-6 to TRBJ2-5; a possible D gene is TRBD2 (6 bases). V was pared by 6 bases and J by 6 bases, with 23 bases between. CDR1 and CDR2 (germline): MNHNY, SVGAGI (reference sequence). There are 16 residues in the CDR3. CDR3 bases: TGTGCCAGCAGCCCCATCTCTGGGGGGACGATCCAGACCCAGTACTTC. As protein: CASSPISGGTIQTQYF.

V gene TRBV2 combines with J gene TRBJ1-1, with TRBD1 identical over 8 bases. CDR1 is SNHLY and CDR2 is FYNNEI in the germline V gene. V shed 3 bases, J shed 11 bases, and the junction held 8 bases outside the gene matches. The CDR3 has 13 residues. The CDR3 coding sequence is TGTGCCAGCAGTGAGGGCAGGGGGCTGTTTGCTTTCTTT. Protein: CASSEGRGLFAFF.